Detailed here is one T cell receptor beta chain. Sequencing was performed with immunoSEQ multiplex PCR; in TCRdb, only in-frame clones are kept and a portion is missing. The data hold 250,000 to 350,000 clones, with 65% to 85% observed a single time. This specimen comes from a study of blood T cell repertoires in COVID-19. This CDR3 region has 15 residues. Trimming pared 2 bases from V and 2 bases from J, leaving 13 bases between. Germline V lookup: CDR1 MNHEY, CDR2 SVGEGT. The origin of this receptor is an older person with COVID-19, enrolled during active disease. Sample: peripheral blood. The genes are TRBV6-2 or TRBV6-3 and TRBJ2-7; D is uncertain. CDR3: CASSYLLEKTYEQYF. In nucleotides, the CDR3 is TGTGCCAGCAGTTACCTGCTGGAGAAAACCTACGAGCAGTACTTC.